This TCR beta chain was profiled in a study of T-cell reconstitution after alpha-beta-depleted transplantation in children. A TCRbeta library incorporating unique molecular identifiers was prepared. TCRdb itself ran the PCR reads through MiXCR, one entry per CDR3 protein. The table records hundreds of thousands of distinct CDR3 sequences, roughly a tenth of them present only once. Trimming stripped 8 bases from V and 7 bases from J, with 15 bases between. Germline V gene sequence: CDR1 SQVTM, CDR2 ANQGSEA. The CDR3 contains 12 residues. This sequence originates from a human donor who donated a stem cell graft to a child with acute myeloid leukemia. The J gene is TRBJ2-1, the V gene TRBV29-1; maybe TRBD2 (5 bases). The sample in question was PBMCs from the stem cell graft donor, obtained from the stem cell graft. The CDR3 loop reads CSIDGPGNEQFF. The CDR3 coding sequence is TGCAGCATCGACGGGCCGGGGAATGAGCAGTTCTTC.